This T cell receptor (beta chain) was found in a study of cytomegalovirus exposure and HLA in healthy donors. Notes on this clone: Its cognate antigen is unknown.

The PCR employed 60 Vbeta primers together with 13 Jbeta primers. TCRdb's table, derived via immunoSEQ multiplex PCR, lists solely in-frame clones and lacks some. The table records roughly 86,000 clones, over 65% of them present only once. All donors participated as healthy donors of bone marrow. With 5 bases clipped from V and 3 bases from J, the junction kept 9 bases outside the gene matches. Germline V lookup: CDR1 SEHNR, CDR2 FQNEAQ (reference sequence). The CDR3 totals 15 residues. Study outcomes and limitations: An ancestry cluster, one associated with Asian ancestry, reportedly showed fewer N-insertions than the approximately 670-donor mean in a later analysis.

The chain uses TRBV7-9 and TRBJ1-2; TRBD1 aligns across 7 bases. Sequencing input: PBMCs. This clonotype was sampled from a man aged 25 to 40 in good health and CMV-seronegative. The CDR3 nucleotides are TGTGCCAGCAGCGTCGGGACAGCTCAGTACTATGGCTACACCTTC. Encoded protein: CASSVGTAQYYGYTF.